Listed below are T cell receptor beta chains from one sample, sequenced in a study of T cell responses to AZD1222 COVID-19 vaccine. Sequencing was performed with immunoSEQ multiplex PCR; in TCRdb, only in-frame clones are kept and a portion is missing. Of more than 150,000 clones in the sample, just over 85% were seen once. The sample consisted of peripheral blood, taken on day 0 of AZD1222 vaccination. The receptors come from an adult in good health. The CDR3 runs from the conserved cysteine through the conserved F or W. Each record gives: J gene, clone size, D gene, V gene, CDR3 protein, CDR3 DNA. The D gene is left open where the match is weak. Only some rows state a clone size, as once, few, many or a class for expanded clones.

j_gene: TRBJ1-1; abundance: NA; d_gene: NA; v_gene: TRBV11-2; CDR3aa: CASSFIGGMSNTEAFF; CDR3nt: TGTGCCAGCAGCTTCATAGGTGGCATGTCGAACACTGAAGCTTTCTTT
j_gene: TRBJ1-1; abundance: NA; d_gene: NA; v_gene: TRBV5-8; CDR3aa: CASSSFEAFF; CDR3nt: TGTGCCAGCAGCTCCTTTGAAGCTTTCTTT
j_gene: TRBJ2-1; abundance: NA; d_gene: TRBD1; v_gene: TRBV11-3; CDR3aa: CASSRTGYNNEQFF; CDR3nt: TGTGCCAGCAGCCGGACAGGGTACAACAATGAGCAGTTCTTC
j_gene: TRBJ2-5; abundance: NA; d_gene: NA; v_gene: TRBV27; CDR3aa: CASSYGRTQETQYF; CDR3nt: TGTGCCAGCAGTTACGGACGGACCCAAGAGACCCAGTACTTC
j_gene: TRBJ2-4; abundance: NA; d_gene: NA; v_gene: TRBV24-1; CDR3aa: CATSDLQFDIQYF; CDR3nt: TGTGCCACCAGTGATTTGCAGTTTGACATTCAGTACTTC
j_gene: TRBJ2-7; abundance: NA; d_gene: NA; v_gene: TRBV19; CDR3aa: CASSIGTGNEQYF; CDR3nt: TGTGCCAGTAGTATAGGTACGGGTAACGAGCAGTACTTC
j_gene: TRBJ2-7; abundance: NA; d_gene: TRBD2; v_gene: TRBV11-3; CDR3aa: CASSPGTSGSDEQYF; CDR3nt: TGTGCCAGCAGCCCCGGGACTAGCGGTTCAGACGAGCAGTACTTC
j_gene: TRBJ2-3; abundance: NA; d_gene: NA; v_gene: TRBV9; CDR3aa: CASSVVAGLTDTQYF; CDR3nt: TGTGCCAGCAGCGTAGTTGCGGGACTCACAGATACGCAGTATTTT
j_gene: TRBJ1-6; abundance: NA; d_gene: TRBD1; v_gene: TRBV18; CDR3aa: CASSPKDRGNSPLHF; CDR3nt: TGTGCCAGCTCCCCTAAGGACAGGGGAAATTCACCCCTCCACTTT
j_gene: TRBJ1-1; abundance: NA; d_gene: NA; v_gene: TRBV27; CDR3aa: CASSLGRVTEAFF; CDR3nt: TGTGCCAGCAGTTTAGGCCGGGTCACTGAAGCTTTCTTT
j_gene: TRBJ2-3; abundance: NA; d_gene: NA; v_gene: TRBV9; CDR3aa: CASSVGGASGTDTQYF; CDR3nt: TGTGCCAGCAGCGTAGGGGGGGCTAGCGGAACAGATACGCAGTATTTT
j_gene: TRBJ2-7; abundance: NA; d_gene: TRBD1; v_gene: TRBV27; CDR3aa: CASSPGQGVYEQYF; CDR3nt: TGTGCCAGCAGCCCGGGACAGGGGGTCTACGAGCAGTACTTC
j_gene: TRBJ2-2; abundance: NA; d_gene: NA; v_gene: TRBV19; CDR3aa: CASSILATNTGELFF; CDR3nt: TGTGCCAGTAGTATTCTAGCGACTAACACCGGGGAGCTGTTTTTT
j_gene: TRBJ1-1; abundance: once; d_gene: NA; v_gene: TRBV12-3/TRBV12-4; CDR3aa: CASSLSSSEAFF; CDR3nt: TGTGCCAGCAGTTTATCATCCTCTGAAGCTTTCTTT
j_gene: TRBJ2-2; abundance: NA; d_gene: NA; v_gene: TRBV7-9; CDR3aa: CASSPQGNTGELFF; CDR3nt: TGTGCCAGCAGCCCACAGGGGAACACCGGGGAGCTGTTTTTT
j_gene: TRBJ2-7; abundance: NA; d_gene: NA; v_gene: TRBV28; CDR3aa: CASSRLDRASSYEQYF; CDR3nt: TGTGCCAGCAGCCGACTAGACAGGGCAAGCTCCTACGAGCAGTACTTC
j_gene: TRBJ2-3; abundance: NA; d_gene: TRBD1; v_gene: TRBV29-1; CDR3aa: CSVPGGGPDTQYF; CDR3nt: TGCAGCGTACCAGGGGGTGGCCCAGATACGCAGTATTTT
j_gene: TRBJ2-7; abundance: NA; d_gene: TRBD2; v_gene: TRBV3-1/TRBV3-2; CDR3aa: CASSHLSGVEQYF; CDR3nt: TGTGCCAGCAGCCACCTTAGCGGGGTCGAGCAGTACTTC
j_gene: TRBJ2-1; abundance: once; d_gene: NA; v_gene: TRBV25-1; CDR3aa: CASSALPSEPYNEQFF; CDR3nt: TGTGCCAGCAGTGCCCTCCCTAGCGAGCCCTACAATGAGCAGTTCTTC
j_gene: TRBJ1-1; abundance: NA; d_gene: NA; v_gene: TRBV6-5; CDR3aa: CASSYMWNTEAFF; CDR3nt: TGTGCCAGCAGTTACATGTGGAACACTGAAGCTTTCTTT
j_gene: TRBJ2-1; abundance: NA; d_gene: TRBD1; v_gene: TRBV7-2; CDR3aa: CASSTDRDRNNEQFF; CDR3nt: TGTGCCAGCAGCACCGACCGGGACAGGAACAATGAGCAGTTCTTC
j_gene: TRBJ1-4; abundance: once; d_gene: NA; v_gene: TRBV5-1; CDR3aa: CASSLGEYNEKLFF; CDR3nt: TGCGCCAGCAGCTTGGGAGAATATAATGAAAAACTGTTTTTT
j_gene: TRBJ2-7; abundance: NA; d_gene: TRBD2; v_gene: TRBV3-1/TRBV3-2; CDR3aa: CASSPNSGGLGEQYF; CDR3nt: TGTGCCAGCAGTCCGAATAGCGGGGGCCTCGGGGAGCAGTACTTC
j_gene: TRBJ1-4; abundance: NA; d_gene: NA; v_gene: TRBV3-1/TRBV3-2; CDR3aa: CASSTPGGSLNEKLFF; CDR3nt: TGTGCCAGCAGCACCCCCGGGGGCTCGCTTAATGAAAAACTGTTTTTT
j_gene: TRBJ1-3; abundance: NA; d_gene: TRBD1; v_gene: TRBV5-4; CDR3aa: CASSLQGARNTIYF; CDR3nt: TGTGCCAGCAGTTTACAGGGGGCTAGAAACACCATATATTTT
j_gene: TRBJ1-3; abundance: NA; d_gene: TRBD1; v_gene: TRBV9; CDR3aa: CASRPTGPSSGNTIYF; CDR3nt: TGTGCCAGCAGGCCGACAGGGCCAAGCTCTGGAAACACCATATATTTT
j_gene: TRBJ1-3; abundance: NA; d_gene: NA; v_gene: TRBV15; CDR3aa: CATSRDPFEGNTIYF; CDR3nt: TGTGCCACCAGCAGAGATCCCTTCGAGGGAAACACCATATATTTT
j_gene: TRBJ2-7; abundance: NA; d_gene: NA; v_gene: TRBV12-3/TRBV12-4; CDR3aa: CASSLILDEQYF; CDR3nt: TGTGCCAGCAGTTTAATTCTGGACGAGCAGTACTTC
j_gene: TRBJ1-6; abundance: NA; d_gene: NA; v_gene: TRBV30; CDR3aa: CARKTREWDDNSPLHF; CDR3nt: TGTGCCAGAAAAACGAGGGAATGGGACGATAATTCACCCCTCCACTTT
j_gene: TRBJ2-1; abundance: NA; d_gene: TRBD1; v_gene: TRBV28; CDR3aa: CASSLQGANYNEQFF; CDR3nt: TGTGCCAGCAGCCTACAGGGGGCCAACTACAATGAGCAGTTCTTC
j_gene: TRBJ1-1; abundance: NA; d_gene: NA; v_gene: TRBV6-5; CDR3aa: CASNSSPTTEAFF; CDR3nt: TGTGCCAGCAACTCCTCGCCTACCACTGAAGCTTTCTTT
j_gene: TRBJ2-5; abundance: NA; d_gene: TRBD1; v_gene: TRBV4-1; CDR3aa: CASSQDGTGQETQYF; CDR3nt: TGCGCCAGCAGCCAAGATGGGACAGGCCAAGAGACCCAGTACTTC
j_gene: TRBJ2-3; abundance: NA; d_gene: TRBD2; v_gene: TRBV10-3; CDR3aa: CAISELTSPGDTQYF; CDR3nt: TGTGCCATCAGTGAGTTGACTAGCCCGGGGGATACGCAGTATTTT
j_gene: TRBJ2-2; abundance: NA; d_gene: TRBD1; v_gene: TRBV9; CDR3aa: CASSGQGASGELFF; CDR3nt: TGTGCCAGCAGTGGACAGGGGGCTAGCGGGGAGCTGTTTTTT
j_gene: TRBJ2-3; abundance: few; d_gene: NA; v_gene: TRBV7-3; CDR3aa: CASSPSAGLTDTQYF; CDR3nt: TGTGCCAGCAGCCCGAGCGCGGGTCTCACAGATACGCAGTATTTT
j_gene: TRBJ1-2; abundance: NA; d_gene: NA; v_gene: TRBV18; CDR3aa: CASSPDENYGYTF; CDR3nt: TGTGCCAGCTCACCCGACGAGAACTATGGCTACACCTTC
j_gene: TRBJ2-2; abundance: NA; d_gene: NA; v_gene: TRBV30; CDR3aa: CAWSVNPGELFF; CDR3nt: TGTGCCTGGAGTGTAAATCCCGGGGAGCTGTTTTTT
j_gene: TRBJ1-5; abundance: NA; d_gene: NA; v_gene: TRBV28; CDR3aa: CASSLRVRLSNQPQHF; CDR3nt: TGTGCCAGCAGTTTACGTGTCCGGTTAAGCAATCAGCCCCAGCATTTT
j_gene: TRBJ1-1; abundance: NA; d_gene: NA; v_gene: TRBV5-4; CDR3aa: CASSLEAGKFTEAFF; CDR3nt: TGTGCCAGCAGCTTGGAGGCAGGGAAGTTCACTGAAGCTTTCTTT
j_gene: TRBJ2-5; abundance: NA; d_gene: NA; v_gene: TRBV7-9; CDR3aa: CASSLERAVGETQYF; CDR3nt: TGTGCCAGCAGCTTAGAGAGGGCCGTGGGGGAGACCCAGTACTTC
j_gene: TRBJ1-2; abundance: NA; d_gene: NA; v_gene: TRBV10-3; CDR3aa: CAISDGPYGYTF; CDR3nt: TGTGCCATCAGTGACGGACCCTATGGCTACACCTTC
j_gene: TRBJ1-5; abundance: NA; d_gene: NA; v_gene: TRBV19; CDR3aa: CASRPDRPTEVAQHF; CDR3nt: TGTGCCAGTAGACCCGACAGGCCTACCGAAGTGGCCCAGCATTTT
j_gene: TRBJ2-3; abundance: NA; d_gene: TRBD2; v_gene: TRBV7-3; CDR3aa: CASSASGRRDTDTQYF; CDR3nt: TGTGCCAGCAGCGCTAGCGGGAGGAGGGACACAGATACGCAGTATTTT
j_gene: TRBJ2-5; abundance: NA; d_gene: NA; v_gene: TRBV7-3; CDR3aa: CASSPLGNQETQYF; CDR3nt: TGTGCCAGCAGCCCCCTGGGCAACCAAGAGACCCAGTACTTC
j_gene: TRBJ2-7; abundance: NA; d_gene: TRBD2; v_gene: TRBV4-3; CDR3aa: CASSQGLATAYEQYF; CDR3nt: TGCGCCAGCAGCCAAGGACTAGCGACAGCCTACGAGCAGTACTTC
j_gene: TRBJ1-6; abundance: NA; d_gene: NA; v_gene: TRBV6-5; CDR3aa: CASSYQGRINSPLHF; CDR3nt: TGTGCCAGCAGTTACCAGGGACGGATAAATTCACCCCTCCACTTT
j_gene: TRBJ1-2; abundance: NA; d_gene: NA; v_gene: TRBV6-2/TRBV6-3; CDR3aa: CASSSDTYGYTF; CDR3nt: TGTGCCAGCAGTTCGGACACGTATGGCTACACCTTC
j_gene: TRBJ1-2; abundance: NA; d_gene: TRBD1; v_gene: TRBV19; CDR3aa: CASSTPTGGIYGYTF; CDR3nt: TGTGCCAGTAGTACGCCTACAGGGGGCATCTATGGCTACACCTTC
j_gene: TRBJ1-1; abundance: NA; d_gene: NA; v_gene: TRBV10-1; CDR3aa: CASSDRGLGDTEAFF; CDR3nt: TGCGCCAGCAGTGACCGGGGCCTGGGAGACACTGAAGCTTTCTTT
j_gene: TRBJ2-2; abundance: NA; d_gene: NA; v_gene: TRBV27; CDR3aa: CASSLYPGELFF; CDR3nt: TGTGCCAGCAGTTTATATCCCGGGGAGCTGTTTTTT
j_gene: TRBJ2-7; abundance: NA; d_gene: NA; v_gene: TRBV19; CDR3aa: CASSIAGWTLYEQYF; CDR3nt: TGTGCCAGTAGTATAGCTGGGTGGACCCTCTACGAGCAGTACTTC
j_gene: TRBJ2-2; abundance: NA; d_gene: NA; v_gene: TRBV30; CDR3aa: CAWSDWNTGELFF; CDR3nt: TGTGCCTGGAGTGACTGGAACACCGGGGAGCTGTTTTTT
j_gene: TRBJ1-5; abundance: NA; d_gene: NA; v_gene: TRBV5-6; CDR3aa: CASSLRAGDQPQHF; CDR3nt: TGTGCCAGCAGCCTCCGGGCCGGGGATCAGCCCCAGCATTTT
j_gene: TRBJ1-2; abundance: once; d_gene: NA; v_gene: TRBV12-5; CDR3aa: CASGLGRDGYTF; CDR3nt: TGTGCTAGTGGTTTGGGCAGGGATGGCTACACCTTC
j_gene: TRBJ1-6; abundance: NA; d_gene: NA; v_gene: TRBV7-2; CDR3aa: CASSPTSTVDNSPLHF; CDR3nt: TGTGCCAGCAGCCCTACAAGCACAGTGGATAATTCACCCCTCCACTTT
j_gene: TRBJ1-1; abundance: NA; d_gene: NA; v_gene: TRBV5-1; CDR3aa: CASTPEVGVRTEAFF; CDR3nt: TGCGCCAGCACCCCGGAGGTCGGGGTGAGGACTGAAGCTTTCTTT
j_gene: TRBJ2-7; abundance: NA; d_gene: NA; v_gene: TRBV3-1/TRBV3-2; CDR3aa: CASRQGLRNEQYF; CDR3nt: TGTGCCAGCAGACAGGGTCTTCGGAACGAGCAGTACTTC
j_gene: TRBJ1-1; abundance: NA; d_gene: TRBD1; v_gene: TRBV10-2; CDR3aa: CASSDPGGQRLTEAFF; CDR3nt: TGCGCCAGCAGTGATCCCGGGGGACAGCGCCTGACTGAAGCTTTCTTT